This T cell receptor beta chain was identified in a study of cytomegalovirus exposure and HLA in healthy donors (dated 2017 in TCRdb). With regard to the full study: In an earlier analysis of under 750 of the donors, approximately 300 Gb of sequence data and 100 million or so unique TCR beta sequences from about 179 million T cells were reported. To predict cytomegalovirus infection status, the study combined high-throughput TCR immunosequencing, statistical association of individual TCRs with disease status, and machine learning. The aim of the study was to test whether cataloging public T cell receptors could identify signatures of past pathogen exposure. Using immunosequencing, the study profiled T cell repertoires from about 650 subjects and related those repertoires to cytomegalovirus serostatus. Every repertoire in the discovery cohort had been generated on one and the same sequencing platform. Among roughly 400 genotyped donors of the cohort, an average of approximately 200,000 unique TCR beta nucleotide sequences was sequenced per donor, of which 15% to 20% were non-productive. Approximately 310 gigabases of sequencing data and approximately 80 million unique TCR sequences were included in an early release covering under 650 HLA-typed donors. A separate validation cohort of roughly 120 different subjects was used in addition to the roughly 720-subject first cohort. To decide whether each TCR beta V gene segment behaved as functional or pseudogenic, an earlier analysis of some 600 of the donors relied on high-throughput TCR beta sequencing. Typing coverage differed by locus: A, B, C, DRB1 and DQB1 were typed in roughly 620-640 donors, DQA1 in roughly 510, DPA1 in nearly 610, and DPB1 in 400 to 490. Class I and class II HLA loci were covered by the typing at four-digit resolution. Donor age, sex, ethnicity and CMV serostatus were collected together with the repertoire data. A later analysis re-examined previously published TCR beta repertoires from more than 600 donors and added high-resolution HLA genotyping to investigate patterns of TCR occurrence. Of the roughly 400 genotyped donors, approximately 80% fell in the genetic ancestry cluster associated with self-reported Caucasian donors. Because of strong linkage in the cohort, roughly 5 DR-DQ haplotypes were treated as single units for association and clustering. Genome-wide SNP genotypes for about 65% of the roughly 670 donors were used in a later genetic analysis, which treated that subset as a discovery cohort. In the later analysis, no new phenotypic data were used to find candidate immune exposures; instead, reliance was placed on TCR beta sequences and their occurrence across donors. Paper-wide results and their limitations: An earlier analysis of several hundred of the donors showed that most TCR beta V segments appeared in productive rearrangements either about 90% or about 30% of the time, which broadly matched IMGT annotations. A later genetic analysis reported fewer N-insertions in productive TCRs among donors in an Asian-associated ancestry cluster than the approximately 700-donor mean. An association between a missense DCLRE1C variant and V-gene and J-gene trimming of TCR beta chains was found in a later genetic analysis and replicated in an independent cohort. A further reported finding was that TCR beta sequences accurately predicted the HLA-A and HLA-B alleles for most subjects in the first cohort. In a later analysis, the rate of TCR association differed among HLA loci, with DRB1 alleles having the most associated TCRs and HLA-C alleles having the fewest. Correlated functional status among segregating V segments might be attributable to linkage disequilibrium, but an unknown experimental factor could not be ruled out. Immune exposure information for the cohort was limited to CMV serostatus. In a later analysis, most CMV-associated TCR beta chains were found to appear HLA-restricted, with HLA associations seemingly driven largely by CMV exposure. According to a later analysis, parvovirus B19, influenza, CMV and Epstein-Barr virus appeared linked to several top co-occurrence clusters. Strong co-occurrence of HLA alleles, especially DR and DQ, made assigning TCR associations to individual alleles difficult. Specific HLA alleles were associated with 15,000 to 20,000 TCR beta sequences at a false discovery rate of 0.05 in a later analysis. Roughly uniform sequencing depth across donors was assumed in presence/absence analyses, although this assumption may not hold. A cluster of highly shared sequence variants was judged likely to be a technical artifact of the sequencing pipeline. Most TCR sequences were observed very rarely across donors, whereas some public TCRs were present in many individuals. The authors suggested that the approach could potentially be extended to other disease states and immunological phenotypes. A total of about 180 TCR beta chains were listed by the study as associated with cytomegalovirus. Some IMGT-functional V segments, including TRBV6-2 and TRBV6-3, could not be told apart with the 87-base-pair reads, so those segments were excluded. In both the original and validation cohorts, the classifier was reported to diagnose cytomegalovirus status with high specificity and sensitivity. The earlier analysis of approximately 560 of the donors excluded over 15 rarely observed V segments, including chromosome 9 orphons, because counts were too low. Only TCR beta chains were sequenced in this cohort, and the absence of alpha or paired-chain data limited detectable features. In vitro tests confirmed that a few of the cytomegalovirus-associated TCR beta chains recognize cytomegalovirus antigens. In a later analysis, HLA-associated TCR beta chains showed more clonal expansion and lower generation probabilities than non-associated chains that were equally common. HLA typing was unavailable for some donors at each locus, so association tests used only the typed subset.

Libraries were built with the immunoSEQ multiplex PCR assay. The multiplex PCR relied on a mix of 60 forward primers for TCR Vbeta segments and 13 reverse primers for TCR Jbeta segments. Amplification of the CDR3 region of rearranged TCR beta genes was performed with a multiplex PCR assay on genomic DNA. On the Illumina HiSeq System, the amplified TCR beta libraries were sequenced as 87-base-pair reads. The paper's processing steps were these. A later analysis tallied roughly 80 million unique TCR beta chains across the 610 or so repertoires, and about 12 million of those chains were shared by two or more donors. Raw reads were error-corrected and collapsed into unique sequences with a nearest-neighbor algorithm that merged closely related sequences to remove PCR and sequencing errors. To assign V, D and J gene segments, CDR3 sequences were aligned to IMGT reference sequences. For a sequence to be retained, a match of at least six nucleotides was required to both a V gene segment and a J gene segment. A rearrangement was called productive if the CDR3 had no stop codons and remained in frame with V and J, and every other rearrangement was called non-productive. CDR3 was defined according to IMGT convention as the region running from the second conserved V-encoded cysteine to the conserved J-encoded phenylalanine. The earlier analysis of a few hundred of the donors excluded sequences that lacked an unambiguous match to a single V gene segment. An earlier analysis of fewer than 650 of the donors classified V segments as functional when productive rearrangements were above 56.7% and as segregating when the standard deviation between donors was above 5%. A statistical classification framework was built for diagnosing cytomegalovirus status from the catalog of TCR beta chain sequences. V and J gene assignment, in a later analysis, came from comparing TCR nucleotide sequences with IMGT/GENE-DB human TR gene sequences. A later analysis assigned CDR3 sequences and most-parsimonious VDJ recombination scenarios with the TCRdist pipeline. A later analysis defined each TCR beta chain by its CDR3 amino acid sequence plus V-gene family, and excluded reads lacking a unique V-gene family. To address suspected cross-contamination and a sequencing artifact, a later analysis removed several hundred highly shared, low-generation-probability nucleotide sequences. For each public chain, a later analysis derived a clonal expansion index from normalized ranks of inferred template counts within each repertoire. Generation probabilities in a later analysis came from a VDJ recombination model fitted to out-of-frame rearrangements, and those results were checked against IGoR. Hypergeometric tests were used in a later analysis to score TCR-TCR, TCR-HLA and TCR-CMV co-occurrence, with a repertoire-size bias correction applied to the TCR pairs. False discovery rates were estimated in a later analysis by permuting HLA or CMV assignments 20 times. In a later analysis, co-occurring TCRs were grouped with DBSCAN, and TCRdist sequence similarity was added when clustering was performed within HLA-allele-positive subsets. For co-occurrence clustering, repertoires with fewer than 30,000 or more than 120,000 public chains were excluded, along with roughly 5 repertoires with anomalous nucleotide sharing. The table was pulled from immuneACCESS by TCRdb, which kept in-frame rearrangements only. Such tables lose some clones; where checked, under half of the loss comes from unresolved V genes, and the rest has no known cause. V and J calls and clone size are those listed in that table; D and trimming were worked out from the DNA. The sample records some 200,000 clones, roughly 79% of which are singletons. Jointly, the top ten make up about 2% of the sample.

Of note for this clone: It has no known antigen specificity. No much larger clonotype is one base removed from it; base qualities were not supplied.

Reading the germline V gene gives CDR1 MDHEN and CDR2 SYDVKM. The germline ends are 10 bases apart after V is trimmed by 7 bases and J by 4 bases. The CDR3 measures 12 amino acids from cysteine to phenylalanine. Solely the CDR3 DNA is kept, with 36 bases framed from the first base. In total, approximately 700 healthy bone marrow donors made up the cohort. At the time of sampling, all cohort members were nominally healthy, though unrecorded immune exposures were likely present. The donor was CMV seropositive and was included in the group of approximately 310 seropositive cohort members. A peripheral blood sample was provided by each donor, and peripheral blood mononuclear cells were used for TCR beta sequencing. Genomic DNA extraction from the blood cell samples was performed with the Qiagen DNeasy Blood Extraction Kit.

The specimen was PBMCs. The sequence joins TRBV28 to TRBJ1-1; no D segment can be confidently identified. The receptor was derived from a woman aged 25-40 years in good health and CMV-seropositive. The CDR3 reads CASNRVGTEAFF. DNA sequence: TGTGCCAGCAATCGGGTAGGCACTGAAGCTTTCTTT.